What follows is one TCR beta chain and its context. Original analysis: Reference gene primer amplification gave nucleated cell count estimates. Here immunoSEQ multiplex PCR was the method, and the copy in TCRdb shows in-frame clones only, minus some. Clonal size and the V and J genes are those of that table, whereas D and trimming came from the DNA. The profile shows around 70,000 clones, more than 90% of them singletons. Trimming took 9 bases from V and 3 from J, leaving 26 bases between them. In germline, CDR1 is SGHAT, CDR2 FQNNGV. The CDR3 loop spans 17 amino acids. This specimen belongs to a study of blood T cell repertoires in COVID-19.

The material sequenced was peripheral blood. V usage is TRBV11-2 and J usage is TRBJ2-5, with a tentative D call TRBD2 (5 bases). This clonotype was obtained from a man in his forties or fifties with acute or convalescent COVID-19. CDR3 region: CARANPRSYSREETQYF. The CDR3 nucleotides read TGTGCCAGAGCTAATCCGCGGTCCTATTCGCGGGAAGAGACCCAGTACTTC.